This T cell receptor (beta chain) was recovered during a study of blood T cell repertoires in COVID-19. On the study more broadly: In each case, the material was cDNA or gDNA derived from T cells, B-cell-depleted T cells, or PBMCs.

There are 18 residues in the CDR3. The germline V gene encodes CDR1 SGHDT and CDR2 YYEEEE. The ends were cut back, 4 bases at V and 2 bases at J, with 24 bases in the middle. In the original analysis: Estimation of nucleated cell counts was performed using reference gene primer amplification. Profiled with immunoSEQ multiplex PCR; TCRdb holds only in-frame clones, not every one. The D gene and trimming were derived from the DNA, and the V and J assignments and clone size from that table. Here the sample spans some 320,000 clones, about 82% being singletons. The receptor's source is a human donor in a cohort sampled during active COVID-19. This rearrangement joins TRBV5-6 to TRBJ1-2, with a possible D match to TRBD1 (5 bases). Sequencing was carried out using peripheral blood. This CDR3 reads CASSDVGALGGQNYGYTF. In nucleotides, the CDR3 is TGTGCCAGCAGCGACGTTGGGGCTCTGGGTGGGCAGAACTATGGCTACACCTTC.